This T cell receptor beta chain was found in a study of T cell changes during pregnancy in multiple sclerosis. This CDR3 has 14 amino acids. CDR1 SNHLY and CDR2 FYNNEI come from the germline V gene. V lost 6 bases, J lost 8 bases, and 12 bases stayed unmatched. Clones were read by immunoSEQ multiplex PCR, and TCRdb kept only the in-frame ones, dropping some. The table has around 24,000 clones, about 88% seen once; the top ten hold around 0.96%. This clone was picked up a small number of times. The sample in question was CD4+ T cells from peripheral blood mononuclear cells, obtained in the second trimester of pregnancy. V and J are TRBV2 and TRBJ1-2, with 7 bases fitting TRBD1. This clonotype was obtained from a female donor in good health, enrolled as a control in a pregnancy study. CDR3 bases: TGTGCCAGCAGGCTAACAGGGGAGATGAGCGGCTACACCTTC. The encoded protein is CASRLTGEMSGYTF.